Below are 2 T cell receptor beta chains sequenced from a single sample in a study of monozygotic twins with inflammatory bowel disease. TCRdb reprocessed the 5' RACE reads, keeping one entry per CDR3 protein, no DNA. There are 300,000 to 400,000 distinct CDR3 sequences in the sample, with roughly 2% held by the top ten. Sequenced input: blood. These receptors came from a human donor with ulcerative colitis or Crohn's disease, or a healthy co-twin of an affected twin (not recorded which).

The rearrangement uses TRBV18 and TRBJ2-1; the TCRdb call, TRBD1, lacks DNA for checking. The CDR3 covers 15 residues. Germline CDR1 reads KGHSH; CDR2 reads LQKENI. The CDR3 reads CASSPGAGIYNEQFF.

The CDR3 spells CASSETVTYYGYTF. This chain connects TRBV7-8 to TRBJ1-2; TCRdb's D gene call, TRBD1, goes unchecked for lack of DNA. The CDR3 consists of 14 residues. Germline V CDR1 and CDR2: SGHVS, FQNEAQ.